This T cell receptor beta chain was captured by sequencing in a study of regulatory T cells in long-lasting Graves disease. General observations from the study: For persistent Graves' patients, TCR diversity was lower than for newly diagnosed ones. There was favoring of TRBV28, TRBJ1-2 and TRBJ2-5 in persistent disease.

Time point meaning: newly diagnosed GD, antithyroid drugs for less than 3 months. PBMC RNA was the source of the TCR library. About this clonotype itself: Antigen specificity is unknown.

This CDR3 comprises 12 residues. V lost 0 bases and J 9 bases, leaving 12 bases between the germline ends. Per germline, CDR1 SQVTM and CDR2 ANQGSEA. HTBI primers from iRepertoire and Arm-PCR of CDR3 regions yielded the TCR beta libraries. TCRdb analysed the multiplex PCR reads with MiXCR anew, one entry per CDR3 protein. Of some 560,000 distinct CDR3 sequences in the sample, roughly 15% were seen once. The same specimen was also included in a second study, on T cells in Graves' hyperthyroidism and ophthalmopathy. From that second work: The model's output predicted ophthalmopathy at a median of around 6.9 months prior to onset.

Sample: peripheral blood mononuclear cells (PBMCs), taken at new diagnosis, from a patient treated with antithyroid drugs. The V gene is TRBV29-1, the J gene TRBJ2-7, with no clear D. This receptor was identified in a woman aged 35-65 years with Graves disease. DNA for the CDR3: TGCAGCGTTGAAGATACGGGTCCCCGGCAGTACTTC. This gives the protein CSVEDTGPRQYF.